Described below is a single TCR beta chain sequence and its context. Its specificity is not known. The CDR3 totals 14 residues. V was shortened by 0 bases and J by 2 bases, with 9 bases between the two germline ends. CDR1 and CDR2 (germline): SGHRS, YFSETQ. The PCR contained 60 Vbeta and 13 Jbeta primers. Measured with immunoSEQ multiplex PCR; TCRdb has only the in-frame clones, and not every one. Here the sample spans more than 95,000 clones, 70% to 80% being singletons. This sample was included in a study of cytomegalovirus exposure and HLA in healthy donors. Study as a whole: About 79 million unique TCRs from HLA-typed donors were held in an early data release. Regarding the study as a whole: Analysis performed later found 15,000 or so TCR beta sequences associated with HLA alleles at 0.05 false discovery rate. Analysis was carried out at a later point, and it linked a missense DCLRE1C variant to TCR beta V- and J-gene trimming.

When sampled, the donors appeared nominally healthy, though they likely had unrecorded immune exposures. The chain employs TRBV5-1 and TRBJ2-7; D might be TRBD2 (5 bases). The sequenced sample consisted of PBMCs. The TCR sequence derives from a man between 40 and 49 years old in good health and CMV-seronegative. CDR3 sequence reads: CASSLEAGTYEQYF. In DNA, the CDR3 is TGCGCCAGCAGCTTGGAGGCCGGGACCTACGAGCAGTACTTC.